The sequence of this T cell receptor (beta chain) was determined in a study of T-cell memory formation after mild COVID-19. The 5'RACE method, run with constant-segment primers, produced TCR alpha and TCR beta cDNA libraries (carrying sample barcodes and UMIs). TCRdb fed the 5' RACE reads into MiXCR, producing one record per CDR3 protein. This repertoire shows about 360,000 distinct CDR3 sequences, 14% found once; its top ten account for around 22%. Germline V CDR1 and CDR2: SGHTA, FQGNSA. The ends were cut back, 5 bases at V and 1 base at J, with 8 bases in the middle. CDR3 length: 13 amino acids. This clonotype was counted only a few times. Its antigen remains unidentified. Study results and caveats: Day 15 to 85 contracting clones showed balanced CD4/CD8; day 15 to 37 expanders favored CD4+. Among CD4+ contracting clones, most were CM and EM, and CD8+ ones EMRA.

The chain is built from TRBV7-2 and TRBJ1-1; no reliable D call. The sample was PBMCs or a T cell subset sorted from them (not recorded which). The clonotype originates from a man between 18 and 35 years old who had mild COVID-19 (a few samples of this study predate the infection). Cell type and time point are not known. CDR3 DNA: TGTGCCAGCAGCGAAGAGGGGAACACTGAAGCTTTCTTT. Protein sequence: CASSEEGNTEAFF.